A selection of T cell receptor beta chains follows, all from one sample in a study of T cells in Graves' hyperthyroidism and ophthalmopathy. Each CDR3 protein gets one entry after TCRdb re-called the multiplex PCR reads with MiXCR. The repertoire holds 400,000 to 500,000 distinct CDR3 sequences, with approximately 15% as singletons. Sequenced sample: blood. The receptor source for this set is a woman aged 18-29 years with Graves' hyperthyroidism. Both conserved end residues are part of each CDR3. Each record gives: D gene, V gene, J gene, clone size, CDR3 protein. A D gene is named only where the DNA matches it firmly. Expanded clones are given a class, and other clones once, few, many or no size at all.

TRBD2	TRBV27	TRBJ2-3	few	CASHTSGLAGDTQYF
.	TRBV24-1	TRBJ1-5	many	CATSDRPSQPQHF
.	TRBV4-2	TRBJ1-1	many	CASSQERGRNTEAFF
TRBD1	TRBV12-3/TRBV12-4	TRBJ1-1	many	CASTKGQGVKNTEAFF
.	TRBV4-1	TRBJ1-1	many	CASSQPRDPRNTEAFF
.	TRBV6-1	TRBJ1-1	few	CASRWDEMNTEAFF
TRBD2	TRBV19	TRBJ2-1	once	CASSLGSTSGRWSYNEQFF
.	TRBV20-1	TRBJ2-7	many	CSARAPQGKPYEQYF
.	TRBV27	TRBJ1-4	many	CASSQNTGTAEKLFF
.	TRBV12-3/TRBV12-4	TRBJ1-2	many	CASSFEGRNDYGYTF
.	TRBV2	TRBJ2-1	many	CASRNRGSYNEQFF
.	TRBV29-1	TRBJ2-1	.	CSGGPVLFQFF
.	TRBV12-3/TRBV12-4	TRBJ1-1	many	CASSFGGADLAFF
TRBD1	TRBV6-1	TRBJ2-2	many	CASSERQGAVGELFF
.	TRBV20-1	TRBJ2-1	many	CSARRGRSGNEQFF
.	TRBV18	TRBJ1-2	many	CASSPPSVGHNYGYTF
TRBD1	TRBV3-1	TRBJ2-7	many	CASSQGQPYEQYF
TRBD1	TRBV2	TRBJ2-7	many	CAAQGAGEQYF
TRBD1	TRBV20-1	TRBJ2-2	many	CSARGQDYTGELFF
.	TRBV2	TRBJ1-6	many	CASRGSLSSYNSPLHF
.	TRBV14	TRBJ1-5	.	CASSHSLNQPQHF
.	TRBV29-1	TRBJ1-2	.	CSVGEGGNYGYTF
.	TRBV28	TRBJ1-5	many	CASSYLGLREVNQPQHF
TRBD2	TRBV5-1	TRBJ2-2	many	CASSWPGLAGRNTGELFF
TRBD1	TRBV20-1	TRBJ2-5	.	CSAEGTGKYF
TRBD1	TRBV19	TRBJ1-2	many	CASIAGGGSRVGYTF